The 4 T cell receptor beta chains presented below share a single source sample, sequenced in a study of CD8+ T cells in alopecia areata (dated by TCRdb to the late 2010s). The method was the immunoSEQ multiplex PCR assay. For TCR sequencing, RNA was extracted from every sample and reverse transcribed into cDNA to serve as template. TCRdb retrieved this table from immuneACCESS and kept in-frame rearrangements only. Not all clones are present; in checked studies, unresolved V genes account for under half, and no reason is known for the remainder. This sample gives some 170,000 clones in total; around 60% of them show up just once. Of the sample, about 15% is held by the ten largest clones. This specimen's time point label, interpreted: baseline before oral tofacitinib. Sample: CD4+ T cells sorted from blood, taken at week 0. These receptors were taken from a human donor with alopecia areata.

In DNA, the CDR3 is TGTGCCAGCAGCCGGGCTTGGAGCAATCAGCCCCAGCATTTT. This sequence encodes CASSRAWSNQPQHF. The chain carries TRBV7-2 and TRBJ1-5; D unresolved. Germline V gene sequence: CDR1 SGHTA, CDR2 FQGNSA. This CDR3 is 14 amino acids long. Between the trimmed V and J ends, which lost 5 bases and 1 base, there was a span of 9 bases.

This clone came up a few times. The CDR3 is CSAEPGDNEKLFF. DNA of the CDR3: TGCAGCGCGGAGCCGGGAGATAATGAAAAACTGTTTTTT. V is TRBV29-1 and J is TRBJ1-4, with no clear D. CDR3 length equals 13 residues. Trimming removed 7 bases at V and 4 bases at J, with 13 bases between. Germline loops: CDR1 SQVTM, CDR2 ANQGSEA.

This clone has more than one count but fewer than ten. This chain connects TRBV6-6 to TRBJ1-5; no clear D gene. This CDR3 region has 13 residues. Trimming pared 0 bases from V and 7 bases from J, leaving 7 bases between. CDR1 and CDR2 (germline): MNHNY, SVGAGI (reference sequence). DNA of the CDR3: TGTGCCAGCAGTTACTCGACTAGACAGCCCCAGCATTTT. This gives the protein CASSYSTRQPQHF.

The DNA for the CDR3 is TGCAGCGTGGTTAGCTCCTACAATGAGCAGTTCTTC. This gives the protein CSVVSSYNEQFF. This chain joins TRBV29-1 and TRBJ2-1, with D uncertain. This CDR3 comprises 12 residues. The ends were cut back, 6 bases at V and 0 bases at J, with 6 bases in the middle. The germline V gene has CDR1 SQVTM and CDR2 ANQGSEA.